Below, one TCR beta chain is given with its context. Its antigen remains unidentified. The sample comes from a study of cytomegalovirus exposure and HLA in healthy donors. Study-wide results and caveats: Available immune exposure information was restricted to CMV serostatus only. A list of roughly 180 TCR beta chains associated with cytomegalovirus was given.

This CDR3 is 15 amino acids long. With V trimmed by 2 bases and J by 1 base, 3 bases remained unmatched. Germline V lookup: CDR1 SGHAT, CDR2 FQNNGV. Both 60 Vbeta primers and 13 Jbeta primers went into the PCR. Produced via immunoSEQ multiplex PCR; TCRdb's table is partial and in-frame only. The table lists 100,000 to 150,000 clones, 65% to 75% of them singletons. This sequence joins TRBV11-2 and TRBJ1-2; TRBD1 agrees at 8 bases. The sequenced material came from PBMCs. The clonotype originates from a woman aged 50 to 60 in good health and CMV-seropositive. CDR3 sequence reads: CASSLWTGFNYGYTF. DNA for the CDR3: TGTGCCAGCAGCTTATGGACAGGGTTTAACTATGGCTACACCTTC. The variable domain in full, with the rest retrieved from reference TRBV11-2 and TRBJ1-2, is EAGVAQSPRYKIIEKRQSVAFWCNPISGHATLYWYQQILGQGPKLLIQFQNNGVVDDSQLPKDRFSAERLKGVDSTLKIQPAKLEDSAVYLCASSLWTGFNYGYTFGSGTRLTVV.